This TCR beta chain was recovered during a study of blood T cell repertoires in COVID-19 (dated by TCRdb to the early 2020s). For the wider study: Collaborator samples came from the United States, Italy and Spain and covered acute and convalescent phases of COVID-19. The material from the prospective study consisted of cDNA or gDNA derived from T cells, B-cell-depleted T cells, or PBMCs. Deeply sampled blood TCRbeta repertoires from subjects exposed to, actively infected with, or recovered from COVID-19 were included in the dataset. The repertoires were released in a freely available public database meant as a resource for research on the immune response to SARS-CoV-2. Samples were obtained from the ongoing ImmuneRACE study (first 160 participants) and from approximately 1,200 subjects provided by 6 global collaborators. Sample metadata almost always included a de-identified subject ID, COVID-19 status, age in years and sex. HLA class I and class II types, where available, came from metadata supplied by the sample provider rather than from assay-based typing.

Note on this clone: The clone's antigen remains unknown. There are no base qualities to consult, and no much larger clone falls within one base.

Whole blood was collected in K2EDTA tubes by collaborating institutions according to the institutions' own protocols. For TCRbeta analysis, collaborator samples were shipped as frozen whole blood, as isolated PBMCs, or as DNA extracted from either sample type. Looking up the germline V gene (reference sequence) yields CDR1 LNHDA and CDR2 SQIVND. Spanning cysteine to phenylalanine, the CDR3 consists of 16 amino acids. This entry keeps only the CDR3 DNA: 48 bases, framed from base 1. V drops 3 bases and J drops 4 bases, leaving 16 bases in between. Here is what the overall study found, with its caveats: How much clinical and demographic metadata was included differed by source and by participant, and the metadata was provided uncurated.

The immunoSEQ Assay, a bias-controlled multiplex PCR, was used to amplify TCRbeta CDR3 regions from genomic DNA. Processing in the source paper ran as follows. Within the assay, amplification of reference gene primers was used to estimate how many nucleated cells each sample contained. Sequence reads were collapsed and filtered to measure the absolute abundance of every unique TCRbeta CDR3 rearrangement. For each sample, productive Simpson clonality was calculated as the square root of Simpson's diversity index over productive rearrangements. The table comes from immuneACCESS by way of TCRdb, which keeps in-frame sequences with V and J called. Part of the clones is missing from these tables; in studies checked, under half for an unresolved V gene and the rest for unknown reasons. Clonal size and the V and J genes are those of that table, whereas D and trimming came from the DNA. The sample table holds over 200,000 clones, of which 84% were seen once. The ten biggest clones cover 15% to 20% of the sample.

The TCR sequence derives from a woman aged 80 or over with active or convalescent COVID-19. The receptor chain draws on TRBV19 and TRBJ1-3; the D gene is possibly TRBD1, with 5 bases matching. Sequencing was done on a sample of peripheral blood. The CDR3 sequence is CASSMMWQGSGNTIYF. The DNA sequence is TGTGCCAGTAGTATGATGTGGCAGGGCTCCGGAAACACCATATATTTT.